Given below is one T cell receptor (beta chain) in context. Its cognate antigen is unknown. Each donor was healthy, and each was a bone marrow donor. These data originate in a study of cytomegalovirus exposure and HLA in healthy donors. Study in general: Early released data had 65 million to 100 million unique TCRs, all coming from HLA-typed donors.

General study results and limits: The authors enumerated 150 to 200 TCR beta chains as linked to cytomegalovirus.

The PCR employed 60 Vbeta primers together with 13 Jbeta primers. The protocol was immunoSEQ multiplex PCR, while the TCRdb copy is restricted to in-frame clones and leaves out a portion. The sample includes more than 100,000 clones. The sequence was collected from a man between 18 and 35 years old in good health and CMV-seronegative. What was sequenced was PBMCs.

CDR3 region: CASSQGGILYEQYF. CDR3 in DNA: TGCGCCAGCAGCCAAGGAGGGATACTCTACGAGCAGTACTTC. This sequence joins TRBV4-1 and TRBJ2-5; weak D call: TRBD2 (5 bases). With the DNA end fitting TRBJ2-7 better, the J assignment may be wrong. The CDR3 runs to 14 residues. CDR1 and CDR2 from the germline V gene are MGHRA and YSYEKL.